Listed below are T cell receptor beta chains from one sample, sequenced in a study of shared clonotypes between healthy human individuals. Here immunoSEQ multiplex PCR was the method, and the copy in TCRdb shows in-frame clones only, minus some. The sample shows 400,000 to 600,000 clones, 90% to 96% of them seen only once. The sample was naive CD4+ T cells sorted from blood. These receptors came from a young woman in good health. Each CDR3 is given with its conserved first and last residue. The D gene is left open where the match is weak. Size is stated for part of the rows, as once, few or many counts, or as a class when the clone is expanded.

j_call	v_call	d_call	clone_size	cdr3_nt	cdr3_aa
TRBJ1-4	TRBV6-5	-	-	TGTGCCAGCAGTTACTCGGCGGGAAATAATGAAAAACTGTTTTTT	CASSYSAGNNEKLFF
TRBJ2-5	TRBV4-1	TRBD2	once	TGCGCCAGCAGCATCTGGGGGGGAGAGACCCAGTACTTC	CASSIWGGETQYF
TRBJ2-2	TRBV5-1	TRBD1	-	TGCGCCAGCAGCACCCCGGGACAGGGGCGCAAGAACACCGGGGAGCTGTTTTTT	CASSTPGQGRKNTGELFF
TRBJ2-3	TRBV11-2	TRBD2	-	TGTGCCAGCAGCTTAGCCGGGACTAGCGGCACAGATACGCAGTATTTT	CASSLAGTSGTDTQYF
TRBJ2-7	TRBV6-5	-	-	TGTGCCAGCAGGTTAAACCAAAGGGGACCGACCGAGCAGTACTTC	CASRLNQRGPTEQYF
TRBJ2-2	TRBV29-1	TRBD1	-	TGCAGCGTTGAACCGCCGACAGGGACCGGGGAGCTGTTTTTT	CSVEPPTGTGELFF
TRBJ1-5	TRBV4-1	-	few	TGCGCCAGCAGCCGCCTTCAAGGGGCGCCCCAGCATTTT	CASSRLQGAPQHF
TRBJ2-1	TRBV5-1	TRBD1	once	TGCGCCAGCAGCTTTGGGACAGGGGTTTACAATGAGCAGTTCTTC	CASSFGTGVYNEQFF
TRBJ2-1	TRBV6-5	TRBD1	once	TGTGCCAGCAGTTACTATGTAAGACAGGGTCTGGATGAGCAGTTCTTC	CASSYYVRQGLDEQFF
TRBJ2-7	TRBV7-9	-	-	TGTGCCAGCAGTTGGGACATTGCTGCCTACGAGCAGTACTTC	CASSWDIAAYEQYF
TRBJ1-2	TRBV6-5	TRBD1	-	TGTGCCAGCAGCGGACAGGGGGCTGCAGACTATGGCTACACCTTC	CASSGQGAADYGYTF
TRBJ1-1	TRBV30	-	-	TGTGCCTGGAGTCCGGACGCATACCGAGGCGCTTTCTTT	CAWSPDAYRGAFF
TRBJ1-2	TRBV5-1	-	-	TGCGCCAGCAGCTTGTTCGGCAGGGAAGGATATGGCTACACCTTC	CASSLFGREGYGYTF
TRBJ2-3	TRBV5-1	TRBD2	few	TGCGCCAGCAGCTCCTCGGGACTATCCACAGATACGCAGTATTTT	CASSSSGLSTDTQYF
TRBJ2-7	TRBV19	TRBD2	-	TGTGCCAGTAGTATGGGGGCTAGCGGGGTCTACGAGCAGTACTTC	CASSMGASGVYEQYF
TRBJ2-2	TRBV27	-	-	TGTGCCAGCAGTTTATCGGGGCTGGGCACCGGGGAGCTGTTTTTT	CASSLSGLGTGELFF
TRBJ2-3	TRBV11-2	TRBD1	-	TGTGCCAGCAGCTTAAGAGGGGGCCCAGATACGCAGTATTTT	CASSLRGGPDTQYF
TRBJ2-3	TRBV5-1	-	-	TGCGCCAGCAGCTTGGTTTCTATCTCGGATACGCAGTATTTT	CASSLVSISDTQYF
TRBJ2-3	TRBV28	-	-	TGTGCCAGCAGTTTATTGCCCCCCACAGATACGCAGTATTTT	CASSLLPPTDTQYF